This entry lists 10 T cell receptor beta chains sequenced from one sample in a study of CD8 T cells in Susac syndrome. It was with random hexamers that 0.5 to 1 ug RNA was reverse transcribed. TCRdb reprocessed the immunoSEQ multiplex PCR reads with MiXCR, giving one entry per CDR3 protein. This repertoire shows just over 300,000 distinct CDR3 sequences, around 92% found once; its top ten account for 0.06% to 0.075%. The source material was CD4+ T cells from PBMCs. The origin of the receptors is a human donor with multiple sclerosis.

A single count supports this clonotype. The chain recombines TRBV5-1 with TRBJ2-1; TRBD2 might be the D (7 bases). Germline V gene sequence: CDR1 SGHRS, CDR2 YFSETQ. V dropped 8 bases and J dropped 0 bases, with 21 bases sitting between them. The CDR3 consists of 17 residues. In DNA, the CDR3 is TGCGCCAGTTACCCCCGGCCGGGGGGCCCCTCCTACAATGAGCAGTTCTTC. The encoded protein is CASYPRPGGPSYNEQFF.

This sequence joins TRBV6-1 and TRBJ1-4, with TRBD1 identical over 8 bases. Germline loops: CDR1 MNHNS, CDR2 SASEGT. The CDR3 length is 18 residues. Trimming took 1 base from V and 5 from J; bases not matched to a gene: 12. CDR3 residues: CASSEGTKPGQANEKLFF. The CDR3 DNA reads as TGTGCCAGCAGTGAAGGCACTAAACCGGGACAGGCGAATGAAAAACTGTTTTTT.

The rearrangement uses TRBV6-6 and TRBJ2-5; 8 nucleotides match TRBD1. The CDR3 sequence is 13 residues long. V lost 10 bases to trimming and J lost 1 base; unmatched junction nucleotides: 5. Looked up from germline, CDR1 is MNHNY and CDR2 is SVGAGI (reference sequence). The CDR3 reads CATQDRAQETQYF. DNA of the CDR3: TGTGCCACTCAGGACAGGGCCCAAGAGACCCAGTACTTC.

The CDR3 loop is CATQYRVLGRADTQYF. CDR3 bases: TGTGCCACTCAGTACAGGGTTTTGGGACGGGCAGATACGCAGTATTTT. The V and J genes are TRBV15 and TRBJ2-3; D possibly corresponds to TRBD1 (6 bases). CDR1 and CDR2 (germline): LNHNV, YYDKDF (reference sequence). There are 16 residues in the CDR3. V lost 9 bases, J lost 4 bases, and 23 bases lay in between.

V is TRBV12-3 or TRBV12-4 and J is TRBJ2-2; 7 positions agree with TRBD1. The V and J ends lost 6 bases and 7 bases, in that order; junction bases with no gene match: 8. The CDR3 consists of 14 residues. CDR3 protein: CASRKDRTVGELFF. The CDR3 nucleotides are TGTGCCAGCAGGAAGGACAGGACGGTCGGGGAGCTGTTTTTT.

V usage is TRBV29-1 and J usage is TRBJ1-1; TRBD1 matches at 9 bases. The CDR3 contains 13 residues. Trimming removed 4 bases from V and 5 bases from J; junction bases left unmatched: 5. Germline V gene lookup returns CDR1 SQVTM and CDR2 ANQGSEA. CDR3 sequence reads: CSVGKTGGTEAFF. The CDR3 nucleotides are TGCAGCGTTGGCAAGACAGGGGGTACTGAAGCTTTCTTT.

The gene calls are TRBV4-2 and TRBJ2-1, with TRBD2 identical over 8 bases. Unmatched junction bases numbered 6, after V lost 0 bases and J lost 2 bases. CDR1 is LGHNA, CDR2 YNFKEQ, per germline. The length of the CDR3 is 17 residues. This CDR3 reads CASSQDRTGGPYNEQFF. In nucleotides, the CDR3 is TGTGCCAGCAGCCAAGATAGAACGGGAGGGCCCTACAATGAGCAGTTCTTC.

The chain combines TRBV7-9 with TRBJ2-7; weak D call: TRBD1 (6 bases). V was shortened by 5 bases and J by 5 bases, with 16 bases between the two germline ends. The length of the CDR3 is 14 residues. Germline V gene lookup returns CDR1 SEHNR and CDR2 FQNEAQ (reference sequence). CDR3 sequence reads: CASSPLLQGNEQYF. CDR3 DNA: TGTGCCAGCAGCCCCCTTTTACAGGGAAACGAGCAGTACTTC.

The gene calls are TRBV7-3 and TRBJ2-2; D may match TRBD1 or TRBD2 (6 bases each). The length of the CDR3 is 15 residues. Germline CDR1 reads SGHTA; CDR2 reads FQGTGA. V lost 4 bases and J lost 7, with 16 bases in between. CDR3 coding DNA: TGTGCCAGCAGCTCCCTTGGGGGGCGAGGCGGGGAGCTGTTTTTT. This codes for CASSSLGGRGGELFF.

This chain links TRBV5-1 with TRBJ1-5; no clear D. V gave up 2 bases and J gave up 7 bases, with 19 bases separating them. Germline V gene sequence: CDR1 SGHRS, CDR2 YFSETQ. The CDR3 has 16 residues. The CDR3 DNA reads as TGCGCCAGCAGCTTAGGAGGGCCCCTCGCCGGGCAGCCCCAGCATTTT. This sequence encodes CASSLGGPLAGQPQHF.